This T cell receptor (beta chain) was recovered during a study of cytomegalovirus exposure and HLA in healthy donors. The study, taken as a whole, reports: The study listed roughly 150 cytomegalovirus-associated TCR beta chains. Reports credit the classifier with highly specific, highly sensitive diagnosis of cytomegalovirus status. According to a subsequent analysis, TCR clusters identified in the first cohort showed a tendency to co-occur across the approximately 110 validation repertoires.

Only in-frame clones appear in the TCRdb table, and some are missing; sequencing was by immunoSEQ multiplex PCR. The repertoire holds 150,000 to 200,000 clones, with about 89% as singletons. With respect to this clone: Its antigen is not known.

J lost 2 bases, V lost 3 bases, and 4 bases had no gene match. The CDR3 is 14 amino acids. The germline gives CDR1 SGHRS, CDR2 YFSETQ. The clonotype originates from a man aged 25 to 40 in good health and CMV-seropositive. The chain employs TRBV5-1 and TRBJ1-2; TRBD1 aligns across 7 bases. Sequenced input: PBMCs. The CDR3 sequence: CASSSRQGNYGYTF. CDR3 in DNA: TGCGCCAGCAGCTCCCGACAGGGCAACTATGGCTACACCTTC.